This TCR beta chain is drawn from a study of T cells in Graves' hyperthyroidism and ophthalmopathy. Study-level information: Peripheral blood collection took place at initial diagnosis, before any treatment.

With regard to this clonotype: Its antigen is currently unknown.

Notes on the study in general: Separating ophthalmopathy from stable hyperthyroidism was achieved by a 13 V-J model. Most clonotypes that expanded in the thyroid above 0.001 also showed up in blood.

Researchers amplified the TCR beta CDR3 regions from RNA transcripts. In the first-round RT-PCR of the TCR CDR3, the HTBI primer set was used. Via MiXCR, TCRdb re-called the multiplex PCR reads, giving one row per CDR3 protein. The sample lists about 690,000 distinct CDR3 sequences, around a sixth seen once, with 15% in the top ten. The V end lost 1 base, the J end lost 0 bases, and 15 bases lay between the germline ends. This CDR3 region has 17 residues. CDR1 and CDR2 from the germline V gene are SGHRS and YFSETQ. The clonotype was recovered from a man in his fifties with Graves' hyperthyroidism. The sample consisted of blood. This chain uses TRBV5-1 with TRBJ2-3; D possibly corresponds to TRBD2 (6 bases). The CDR3, as DNA: TGCGCCAGCAGCTTGACGAACCTAGCGTCTAGCACAGATACGCAGTATTTT. Its protein is CASSLTNLASSTDTQYF.